This T cell receptor beta chain was captured in a study of blood T cell repertoires in COVID-19 (TCRdb year 2020). Regarding the complete study: Collaborator samples came from the United States, Italy and Spain and covered acute and convalescent phases of COVID-19. The material from the prospective study consisted of cDNA or gDNA derived from T cells, B-cell-depleted T cells, or PBMCs. Deeply sampled blood TCRbeta repertoires from subjects exposed to, actively infected with, or recovered from COVID-19 were included in the dataset. The repertoires were released in a freely available public database intended as a resource for research on the immune response to SARS-CoV-2. The samples were drawn from the first 160 participants of the ongoing ImmuneRACE study and from 950 to 1,500 subjects provided by 6 global collaborators. Nearly every sample came with metadata listing a de-identified subject ID, COVID-19 status, age in years and sex. Where HLA class I and class II types were available, the types were taken from metadata supplied by the sample provider, not from assay-based typing.

On the study overall, not on this receptor specifically: The quantity of clinical and demographic metadata differed by source and by participant and was supplied without curation.

The immunoSEQ Assay, a bias-controlled multiplex PCR, was used to amplify TCRbeta CDR3 regions from genomic DNA. As for the authors' bioinformatics: Nucleated cell counts per sample were estimated from amplification of reference gene primers within the assay. To quantify the absolute abundance of each unique TCRbeta CDR3 rearrangement, sequence reads were collapsed and filtered. For each sample, productive Simpson clonality was calculated as the square root of Simpson's diversity index over productive rearrangements. TCRdb stores this immuneACCESS table with in-frame sequences only. Part of the clones is absent; in the studies checked, under half of the shortfall reflects unresolved V genes, and no reason is known for the rest. V, J and clone size derive from that table, while D and trimming were established from the DNA sequence. The sample table lists 50,000 or so clones, approximately 84% of them with a count of one. In total, the top ten clones hold around 15% of the sample.

Each collaborating institution followed its own protocols to collect whole blood in K2EDTA tubes. For TCRbeta analysis, collaborators shipped samples as frozen whole blood, isolated PBMCs, or DNA extracted from either of those sample types. The CDR3 sequence holds 13 residues, the cysteine and phenylalanine included. Kept here is only the CDR3 DNA, which spans 39 bases and is read in frame from base 1. V lost 0 bases and J lost 4 bases; the stretch between them is 5 bases long. The germline V gene yields SGHDT for CDR1 and YYEEEE for CDR2. Notes on this clone: Its antigen is still unknown. No base qualities exist here, and no much larger clone lies one base off it.

The rearrangement combines TRBV5-6 with TRBJ1-5, with the D gene call left open. The sequence was obtained from a human donor with active COVID-19. The donor label of this sample is uncertain. The sequenced material came from peripheral blood. The DNA reads as follows: TGTGCCAGCAGCTTGGGGGAGAATCAGCCCCAGCATTTT. Its product reads: CASSLGENQPQHF. When the CDR3 is completed using the reference TRBV5-6 and TRBJ1-5 genes on either side, the full variable domain is DAGVTQSPTHLIKTRGQQVTLRCSPKSGHDTVSWYQQALGQGPQFIFQYYEEEERQRGNFPDRFSGHQFPNYSSELNVNALLLGDSALYLCASSLGENQPQHFGDGTRLSIL.